A selection of T cell receptor beta chains follows, all from one sample in a study of CD8 T cells in Susac syndrome. From the immunoSEQ multiplex PCR reads, TCRdb called clonotypes with MiXCR, one entry per CDR3 protein. This table has around 150,000 distinct CDR3 sequences, roughly 96% appearing once. Sequenced sample: CD4+ T cells from PBMCs. All receptors derive from a human donor with multiple sclerosis. Both conserved end residues are part of each CDR3. A D gene is named only where the DNA matches it firmly. Clone size is stated in some rows and not others, as once, few, many or a class when expanded.

V gene,CDR3 length,clone size,D gene,J gene,CDR3 protein,CDR3 DNA
TRBV29-1,13,once,-,TRBJ2-1,CSVSGQLYNEQFF,TGCAGCGTTTCGGGGCAGCTATACAATGAGCAGTTCTTC
TRBV3-1,11,once,-,TRBJ2-1,CASSTYTEQFF,TGTGCCAGCAGCACTTACACAGAGCAGTTCTTC
TRBV3-1,14,-,-,TRBJ2-7,CASSPRSRVVEQYF,TGTGCCAGCAGCCCCCGGAGCAGGGTTGTCGAGCAGTACTTC
TRBV29-1,16,-,TRBD2,TRBJ2-7,CSVVGTTSGSSYEQYF,TGCAGCGTTGTTGGGACGACTAGCGGATCCTCCTACGAGCAGTACTTC
TRBV29-1,13,-,-,TRBJ1-4,CSVVWQRNEKLFF,TGCAGCGTTGTATGGCAGAGGAATGAAAAACTGTTTTTT
TRBV20-1,14,-,-,TRBJ1-1,CSARDPNMNTEAFF,TGCAGTGCTAGAGATCCGAACATGAACACTGAAGCTTTCTTT
TRBV29-1,13,-,-,TRBJ1-2,CSVAGRGAPGYTF,TGCAGCGTTGCAGGTAGGGGCGCACCTGGCTACACCTTC
TRBV30,14,-,-,TRBJ2-3,CAWSRGDLTDTQYF,TGTGCCTGGAGTCGCGGGGACCTCACAGATACGCAGTATTTT
TRBV4-1,15,-,TRBD1,TRBJ1-2,CASSRRDSENYGYTF,TGCGCCAGCAGCCGCCGGGACAGTGAGAACTATGGCTACACCTTC
TRBV5-1,13,-,-,TRBJ1-2,CASSLGVTYGYTF,TGCGCCAGCAGCTTGGGGGTAACCTATGGCTACACCTTC
TRBV5-1,13,-,-,TRBJ2-1,CASSSLVADEQFF,TGCGCCAGCAGCTCACTAGTGGCGGATGAGCAGTTCTTC
TRBV2,13,-,-,TRBJ2-5,CASREDRQETQYF,TGTGCCAGCAGGGAGGACAGACAAGAGACCCAGTACTTC
TRBV13,16,-,TRBD1,TRBJ1-2,CASSSPWDRADYGYTF,TGTGCCAGCAGCTCCCCCTGGGACAGGGCAGACTATGGCTACACCTTC
TRBV3-1,19,-,TRBD1,TRBJ2-6,CASSQARQGVGSGANVLTF,TGTGCCAGCAGCCAAGCGCGACAGGGAGTTGGCTCTGGGGCCAACGTCCTGACTTTC
TRBV27,13,-,-,TRBJ2-5,CASSWVKGGTQYF,TGTGCCAGCAGTTGGGTCAAGGGGGGGACCCAGTACTTC
TRBV20-1,15,-,TRBD1,TRBJ2-4,CSADGQDLGKNIQYF,TGCAGTGCCGATGGACAGGACTTGGGCAAAAACATTCAGTACTTC
TRBV9,18,-,-,TRBJ2-3,CASSVSTRQGSSTDTQYF,TGTGCCAGCAGCGTATCCACCCGGCAGGGCTCTAGCACAGATACGCAGTATTTT
TRBV20-1,15,-,-,TRBJ1-1,CSARVPLAGSTEAFF,TGCAGTGCTAGGGTCCCCCTCGCAGGGAGCACTGAAGCTTTCTTT
TRBV27,11,few,-,TRBJ2-1,CASSTYNEQFF,TGTGCCAGCAGTACCTACAATGAGCAGTTCTTC
TRBV7-2,15,-,TRBD2,TRBJ2-1,CASSWTSGGGNEQFF,TGTGCCAGCAGCTGGACTAGCGGGGGAGGTAATGAGCAGTTCTTC
TRBV15,15,-,-,TRBJ2-7,CATSRARDTSYEQYF,TGTGCCACCAGCAGAGCAAGGGACACCTCCTACGAGCAGTACTTC
TRBV10-3,14,-,-,TRBJ2-7,CAISGQPTSYEQYF,TGTGCCATCAGTGGACAGCCGACCTCCTACGAGCAGTACTTC
TRBV5-1,13,-,-,TRBJ1-1,CASSSPRDTEAFF,TGCGCCAGCAGCTCCCCCCGGGACACTGAAGCTTTCTTT
TRBV20-1,10,-,-,TRBJ1-1,CSASRDEAFF,TGCAGTGCTAGCCGGGATGAAGCTTTCTTT
TRBV5-4,14,-,TRBD1,TRBJ2-7,CASSIGQGDYEQYF,TGTGCCAGCAGCATTGGACAGGGGGACTACGAGCAGTACTTC